This record looks at one T cell receptor beta chain sequence and its context. Some clones are missing from TCRdb's copy, which holds only in-frame ones; the method was immunoSEQ multiplex PCR. Of under 200,000 clones in the sample, more than 70% were seen once. The record originates from a study of blood T cell repertoires in COVID-19. Looking at the study overall: Researchers got acute and convalescent COVID-19 samples from the United States, Italy and Spain.

Germline CDR1 MNHNY, CDR2 SVGAGI (reference sequence). CDR3 size: 16 residues. J lost 2 bases, V lost 2 bases, and 9 bases had no gene match. Sequenced: PBMCs or T cells enriched from blood (not recorded which). The clonotype was recovered from a woman aged 18-29 years who had recovered from COVID-19. The chain has TRBV6-6 and TRBJ2-7; TRBD1 aligns across 7 bases. The CDR3 protein is CASSYGTETPPYEQYF. The CDR3 DNA reads as TGTGCCAGCAGTTACGGGACAGAAACCCCCCCCTACGAGCAGTACTTC.